The T cell receptor (beta chain) described here comes from a study of blood T cells in healthy people across ages. The V gene end was trimmed by 2 bases and the J gene end by 1 base; junction bases not matched to a gene: 8. The CDR3 spans 18 residues. Whole-study results and caveats: The study found TCR beta diversity correlated strongly with naive T cell percentage. Underestimates were what the diversity estimates from one million T cells were considered to be.

Combining a sample-barcoded 5' primer with a J-beta primer mix, a second PCR ran for roughly 7 to 12 cycles. Every single cDNA molecule received a tag from a template-switch adaptor with 12 random nucleotides. TCRdb analysed the 5' RACE reads with MiXCR anew, one entry per CDR3 protein. The sample contains about 1.8 million distinct CDR3 sequences, roughly 50% of which appear only once. In the case of this clonotype: Its antigen is undetermined.

Material for sequencing was blood. V gene TRBV12-3 or TRBV12-4 combines with J gene TRBJ2-3; 11 nucleotides align to TRBD1. The clonotype originates from a woman aged 35 to 49 in good health. This CDR3 reads CASSLSEGQGEGTDTQYF. DNA of the CDR3: TGTGCCAGCAGTTTATCGGAGGGACAGGGGGAAGGCACAGATACGCAGTATTTT.